These 27 T cell receptor beta chains were sequenced from one sample in a study of persistence of HIV-infected CD4 T cells (dated by TCRdb to about 2020). The sample's treatment or condition label, in plain terms: suppressive antiretroviral therapy. A pool of overlapping HIV-1 Gag 15-mer peptides was used at 0.85 to 1 ug per peptide per mL for cell stimulation. Memory populations depleted of antigen-responding cells were obtained by sorting nonresponding CD40L-negative CD69-negative CD45RO-high memory CD4+ T cells. These receptors are not linked to any known antigen. The immunoSEQ hsTCRB assay version 4 in survey mode was used to sequence TCRbeta repertoires from genomic DNA. What TCRdb holds here is the immuneACCESS table cut down to in-frame rearrangements. Part of the clones is not present; checked against another copy, under half of the missing clones reflect an unresolved V gene, and the others are unexplained. This sample lists about 41,000 clones; around 78% were detected once. The ten most abundant clones make up approximately 15% of the sample.

This specimen consisted of CD4+ T cells sorted from PBMCs after roughly 19-hour stimulation, obtained from a patient who received antiretroviral therapy. According to the study, the label for this sample's cell subset or site signals: CD40L-CD69- CD45RO-high memory CD4 T cells not responding to Gag peptides. These receptors came from an adult man with HIV who was CMV-seropositive.

This rearrangement joins TRBV19 to TRBJ1-5; D is uncertain. The V gene lost 1 base and the J gene lost 0 bases, with 13 bases spanning the gap. Germline CDR1 and CDR2: LNHDA and SQIVND (reference sequence). The CDR3 has 17 residues. The CDR3 region has the DNA TGTGCCAGTAGTATAGGTGGGCAGGTTAATAGCAATCAGCCCCAGCATTTT. Its translation: CASSIGGQVNSNQPQHF.

This chain connects TRBV12-5 to TRBJ1-1; D perhaps matches TRBD1 (5 bases). The V end was cut by 3 bases, the J end by 1 base, with 6 bases between. CDR1 LGHNT and CDR2 FRNRAP come from the germline V gene. CDR3 length equals 13 residues. CDR3 nucleotides: TGTGCTAGTGGTTTTGGGGGGAACACTGAAGCTTTCTTT. It specifies CASGFGGNTEAFF. Combining the CDR3 with reference TRBV12-5 and TRBJ1-1 gives the whole variable domain DARVTQTPRHKVTEMGQEVTMRCQPILGHNTVFWYRQTMMQGLELLAYFRNRAPLDDSGMPKDRFSAEMPDATLATLKIQPSEPRDSAVYFCASGFGGNTEAFFGQGTRLTVV.

V gene TRBV5-8 combines with J gene TRBJ1-1; D may be TRBD1 (6 bases). The CDR3 has 15 amino acids. Looked up from germline, CDR1 is SGHTS and CDR2 is YDEGEE. The V end lost 2 bases, the J end lost 1 base, and 12 bases lay between the germline ends. The CDR3 here is CASSLTGTQNTEAFF. Written as DNA, the CDR3 is TGTGCCAGCAGCTTAACCGGGACACAGAACACTGAAGCTTTCTTT.

V and J are TRBV7-2 and TRBJ1-2; D possibly corresponds to TRBD1 (5 bases). The CDR3 sequence is 16 residues long. Deletions cut 5 bases from V and 0 bases from J, with 16 bases between. The germline V gene encodes CDR1 SGHTA and CDR2 FQGNSA. The DNA for the CDR3 is TGTGCCAGCAGCCCCTCGGGAGGGGCCGCTAACTATGGCTACACCTTC. It encodes CASSPSGGAANYGYTF.

The chain employs TRBV18 and TRBJ2-5; tentative D call: TRBD1 (5 bases). The ends were cut back, 0 bases at V and 5 bases at J, with 10 bases in the middle. Germline V gene sequence: CDR1 KGHSH, CDR2 LQKENI. The CDR3 loop spans 14 amino acids. CDR3: CASSPPTAWETQYF. The DNA of the CDR3 is TGTGCCAGCTCACCACCGACAGCGTGGGAGACCCAGTACTTC.

The genes are TRBV5-1 and TRBJ2-3; 8 bases agree with TRBD2. Germline assignment: CDR1 SGHRS and CDR2 YFSETQ. This CDR3 has 16 residues. Germline trimming cut 4 bases from V and 4 bases from J; bases unmatched to any gene: 11. CDR3 residues: CASSMPAGGKADTQYF. For the CDR3, the DNA is TGCGCCAGCAGCATGCCGGCGGGGGGCAAAGCAGATACGCAGTATTTT.

The chain carries TRBV6-5 and TRBJ2-1; 7 bases match TRBD1. Germline CDR1 is MNHEY and CDR2 is SVGAGI. J was trimmed by 9 bases and V by 10 bases; bases with no gene match: 18. The CDR3 totals 15 residues. The CDR3 is CATHPSGQRFSEQFF. CDR3 nucleotides: TGTGCCACCCACCCCTCGGGACAGCGGTTCTCTGAGCAGTTCTTC.

This clone was counted between two and nine times. V is TRBV30 and J is TRBJ2-7, with 9 bases lining up with TRBD1. The CDR3 is made up of 15 amino acids. The trim removed 2 bases at V and 0 bases at J, leaving 5 bases unmatched. Germline CDR1 is GTSNPN and CDR2 is SVGIG (reference sequence). The chain's CDR3 is CAWSLGQGFSYEQYF. In DNA form, the CDR3 reads TGTGCCTGGAGTCTGGGACAGGGTTTCTCCTACGAGCAGTACTTC.

This chain joins TRBV7-2 and TRBJ2-2; weak D call: TRBD2 (5 bases). This CDR3 spans 14 amino acids. V shed 8 bases and J shed 2 bases, with 12 bases lying between them. Germline values: CDR1 SGHTA, CDR2 FQGNSA. For the CDR3, the DNA is TGTGCCAGCGGTTTGGAGGTTAACACCGGGGAGCTGTTTTTT. This gives the protein CASGLEVNTGELFF.

The gene calls are TRBV20-1 and TRBJ1-1, with D possibly TRBD1 on 6 matching bases. Germline V gives CDR1 DFQATT, CDR2 SNEGSKA (reference sequence). V shed 4 bases and J shed 10 bases, with 13 bases lying between them. CDR3 size: 11 residues. Written as DNA, the CDR3 is TGCAGTGCTAACGACAGAGGGGGAGCTTTCTTT. This codes for CSANDRGGAFF.

The rearrangement links TRBV20-1 to TRBJ2-7, with D maybe TRBD1 (5 bases). V was pared by 3 bases and J by 5 bases, with 5 bases between. The CDR3 has 10 amino acids. CDR1 DFQATT and CDR2 SNEGSKA come from the germline V gene (reference sequence). Here the CDR3 reads CSARDNEQYF. The CDR3 region has the DNA TGCAGTGCTAGGGACAACGAGCAGTACTTC.

This clone came up a few times. The genes are TRBV5-5 and TRBJ1-3; 7 nucleotides line up with TRBD1. The germline V gene encodes CDR1 SGHKS and CDR2 YYEKEE (reference sequence). The CDR3 is made up of 16 amino acids. Trimming took 1 base from V and 4 from J; bases not matched to a gene: 8. CDR3 amino acids: CASSLSTGVEGNTIYF. The DNA of the CDR3 is TGTGCCAGCAGCTTGTCTACAGGGGTAGAAGGAAACACCATATATTTT.

Of note for this clone: The sample has other DNA sequences that encode this CDR3 too. V and J are TRBV20-1 and TRBJ2-3, with D tentatively TRBD1 or TRBD2 (6 bases each). The CDR3 extends over 11 amino acids. Germline values: CDR1 DFQATT, CDR2 SNEGSKA (reference sequence). Trimming cost V 8 bases and J 4 bases, with 10 bases left between them. The CDR3 DNA reads TGCAGTCCGAGGGGGGCAGATACGCAGTATTTT. Residues: CSPRGADTQYF.

V gene TRBV6-5 combines with J gene TRBJ2-7, with D uncertain. The V and J ends lost 2 bases and 7 bases respectively, with 9 bases between them. Germline assignment: CDR1 MNHEY and CDR2 SVGAGI. The length of the CDR3 is 12 residues. In nucleotides, the CDR3 is TGTGCCAGCAGTTACGTGGGTGGGGAGCAGTACTTC. Encoded protein: CASSYVGGEQYF.

The gene calls are TRBV19 and TRBJ1-2, with D possibly being TRBD1 (5 bases). Germline lookup yields CDR1 LNHDA and CDR2 SQIVND (reference sequence). V dropped 1 base and J dropped 8 bases, with 11 bases sitting between them. The CDR3 spans 13 residues. CDR3 residues: CASSIGRAAGYTF. DNA for the CDR3: TGTGCCAGTAGTATAGGCAGGGCTGCCGGCTACACCTTC.

This sequence joins TRBV7-9 and TRBJ2-3; D gene unclear. Germline-derived CDR1 and CDR2 are SEHNR and FQNEAQ (reference sequence). The CDR3 contains 12 residues. V was shortened by 5 bases and J by 5 bases, with 8 bases between the two germline ends. The CDR3 reads CASSPYKDTQYF. DNA for the CDR3: TGTGCCAGCAGCCCTTACAAAGATACGCAGTATTTT.

The chain recombines TRBV6-5 with TRBJ2-3; tentative D call: TRBD1 (5 bases). The length of the CDR3 is 14 residues. V lost 5 bases and J 0 bases, leaving 9 bases between the germline ends. From germline, CDR1 is MNHEY and CDR2 SVGAGI. The CDR3 loop reads CASSTGGSTDTQYF. In DNA, the CDR3 is TGTGCCAGCAGTACAGGCGGTAGCACAGATACGCAGTATTTT.

The rearrangement joins TRBV15 to TRBJ1-5, with 7 bases matching TRBD1. Unmatched junction bases numbered 8, after V lost 5 bases and J lost 7 bases. CDR3 length: 14 amino acids. Germline assignment: CDR1 LNHNV and CDR2 YYDKDF (reference sequence). CDR3 residues: CATSSMTGSQPQHF. CDR3 DNA sequence: TGTGCCACCAGCTCCATGACAGGGAGCCAGCCCCAGCATTTT.

This clone was observed a single time. This rearrangement joins TRBV7-2 to TRBJ2-1; 7 bases are a match to TRBD1. The V gene's germline CDR1 is SGHTA and CDR2 FQGNSA. Trimming cost V 2 bases and J 12 bases; bases outside gene matches: 4. The CDR3 sequence is 12 residues long. CDR3 sequence: CASSLRGRRQFF. DNA of the CDR3: TGTGCCAGCAGCTTAAGGGGGCGTAGGCAGTTCTTC.

V is TRBV6-1 and J is TRBJ2-5, with 13 bases aligning to TRBD2. V shed 1 base and J 5 bases; nucleotides not matched to a gene: 10. CDR3 length: 18 residues. Per germline, CDR1 MNHNS and CDR2 SASEGT. This CDR3 is CASSEEGLAGYANETQYF. Here the CDR3 DNA reads TGTGCCAGCAGTGAAGAGGGACTAGCGGGATATGCAAATGAGACCCAGTACTTC.

The chain combines TRBV6-2 or TRBV6-3 with TRBJ2-1, with D unclear. CDR3 length: 15 amino acids. Per germline, CDR1 MNHEY and CDR2 SVGEGT. V gave up 4 bases and J gave up 3 bases, with 13 bases separating them. This CDR3 reads CASSSSIRNYNEQFF. The CDR3 DNA is TGTGCCAGCAGTTCCTCTATAAGGAACTACAATGAGCAGTTCTTC.

The chain combines TRBV3-1 (or the pseudogene TRBV3-2) with TRBJ2-7, with TRBD1 matching 9 bases. V lost 10 bases to trimming and J lost 3 bases; unmatched junction nucleotides: 10. This CDR3 region has 14 residues. Germline V CDR1 and CDR2: LGHDT, YNNKEL (reference sequence). CDR3 region: CATSLGQGDYEQYF. The CDR3 DNA follows: TGTGCCACCTCGCTGGGACAGGGCGACTACGAGCAGTACTTC.

This clone was picked up a small number of times. CDR3 region: CASSLTGGLNYGYTF. The CDR3 DNA reads as TGTGCCAGTAGCCTGACAGGCGGCCTTAACTATGGCTACACCTTC. The V gene is TRBV19, the J gene TRBJ1-2; TRBD1 is a possible D gene (6 bases). The CDR3 has 15 amino acids. Trimming stripped 6 bases from V and 1 base from J, with 15 bases between. CDR1 is LNHDA, CDR2 SQIVND, per germline (reference sequence).

The rearrangement uses TRBV9 and TRBJ2-1; no clear D. Between the trimmed V and J ends, which lost 0 bases and 3 bases, there was a span of 4 bases. Per germline, CDR1 SGDLS and CDR2 YYNGEE. The CDR3 contains 13 residues. CDR3 in amino acids: CASSVAIYNEQFF. The CDR3 DNA sequence: TGTGCCAGCAGCGTAGCGATCTACAATGAGCAGTTCTTC.

The chain recombines TRBV20-1 with TRBJ1-1, with no clear D. The CDR3 sequence is 10 residues long. Trimming cost V 3 bases and J 8 bases, with 7 bases left between them. The germline gives CDR1 DFQATT, CDR2 SNEGSKA (reference sequence). In DNA, the CDR3 is TGCAGTGCTAGTGACCTCGAAGCTTTCTTT. Its protein is CSASDLEAFF.

V gene TRBV2 combines with J gene TRBJ1-2; weak D call: TRBD1 (6 bases). Trimming took off 5 bases at V and 6 bases at J, with 16 bases between the two ends. CDR1 and CDR2 from the germline V gene are SNHLY and FYNNEI. This CDR3 contains 14 residues. CDR3 in DNA: TGTGCCAGCAGTAGAACAGGGAGAGGAGATGGCTACACCTTC. Encoded protein: CASSRTGRGDGYTF.

J is TRBJ2-1 and V is TRBV18; D gene unclear. Trimming removed 3 bases at V and 8 bases at J, with 5 bases between. Per the germline V gene, CDR1 is KGHSH and CDR2 is LQKENI. The CDR3 sequence is 11 residues long. CDR3: CASSPRDEQFF. The CDR3 DNA reads TGTGCCAGCTCACCTAGAGATGAGCAGTTCTTC.